This entry concerns a single TCR beta chain. This table comes from immunoSEQ multiplex PCR, and its TCRdb copy is limited to in-frame clones, with some not included. Of approximately 100,000 clones detected, 91% appear once; the ten largest clones hold about 7.5%. The V end lost 4 bases, the J end lost 4 bases, and 16 bases lay between the germline ends. Germline V gives CDR1 LGHNA, CDR2 YNFKEQ. The CDR3 runs 15 residues. This sample is drawn from a study of T cell responses to AZD1222 COVID-19 vaccine. The V call is TRBV4-2, the J call TRBJ1-1, with D possibly matching TRBD1 (6 bases). Sequencing was performed on peripheral blood, taken on day 0 of AZD1222 vaccination. The receptor's source is an adult in good health. CDR3 in DNA: TGTGCCAGCAGCCCCGAGGGGGGGGGTAGCACTGAAGCTTTCTTT. Amino acids: CASSPEGGGSTEAFF.